Presented here are 21 T cell receptor beta chains from one specimen sequenced in a study of T-cell reconstitution after alpha-beta-depleted transplantation in children. During its preparation, the TCRbeta library received unique molecular identifiers. MiXCR, run by TCRdb on the PCR reads, gives a single entry per CDR3 protein. The table lists hundreds of thousands of distinct CDR3 sequences, 15% to 20% of them singletons. This material consisted of PBMCs from the stem cell graft donor, taken from the stem cell graft. The receptors derive from a human donor who donated a stem cell graft to a child with acute myeloid leukemia.

This clonotype was counted ten times or more. The V call is TRBV24-1, the J call TRBJ2-3, with D unresolved. The CDR3 loop spans 12 amino acids. Germline V lookup: CDR1 KGHDR, CDR2 SFDVKD. The V gene lost 4 bases and the J gene lost 10 bases, with 11 bases spanning the gap. The CDR3 nucleotides are TGTGCCACCAGTGACATGCTCGAGGCGCAGTATTTT. Amino acids: CATSDMLEAQYF.

This clonotype occurred a few times. This chain uses TRBV6-5 with TRBJ1-1, with 11 bases matching TRBD1. Germline-derived CDR1 and CDR2 are MNHEY and SVGAGI. V was pared by 0 bases and J by 6 bases, with 3 bases of the junction left unmatched. This CDR3 spans 15 amino acids. The CDR3 here is CASSYSGQGASEAFF. The CDR3 region has the DNA TGTGCCAGCAGTTACTCAGGACAGGGGGCCTCTGAAGCTTTCTTT.

This clonotype was found many times. The CDR3 reads CAISESGRGATYEQYV. CDR3 coding DNA: TGTGCCATCAGTGAGTCGGGGCGGGGGGCAACCTACGAGCAGTACGTC. The chain recombines TRBV10-3 with TRBJ2-7; TRBD2 matches at 8 bases. Germline CDR1 reads ENHRY; CDR2 reads SYGVKD. J was trimmed by 2 bases and V by 0 bases; bases with no gene match: 6. CDR3 length: 16 residues.

This chain links TRBV7-2 with TRBJ1-6; TRBD1 is a possible D gene (5 bases). Germline values: CDR1 SGHTA, CDR2 FQGNSA. V lost 0 bases and J 10 bases, leaving 10 bases between the germline ends. This CDR3 spans 14 amino acids. In nucleotides, the CDR3 is TGTGCCAGCAGCTTAGCAGGGGTCGGCTCACCCCTCCACTTT. It translates to CASSLAGVGSPLHF.

The table lists this clonotype with a count of one. The CDR3 loop is CASSVVNLLTGGSEAFF. CDR3 nucleotides: TGTGCCAGCAGCGTAGTCAACCTACTGACAGGGGGCTCTGAAGCTTTCTTT. This chain links TRBV7-9 with TRBJ1-1, with 10 bases that match TRBD1. Germline CDR1 SEHNR, CDR2 FQNEAQ (reference sequence). The CDR3 length is 17 residues. V lost 5 bases, J lost 6 bases, and 15 bases stayed unmatched.

This clonotype occurred many times. This chain uses TRBV6-1 with TRBJ2-1, with D tentatively TRBD1 (5 bases). Germline V CDR1 and CDR2: MNHNS, SASEGT. V was cut by 3 bases and J by 3 bases, with 12 bases left in between. This CDR3 has 15 amino acids. CDR3 sequence (DNA): TGTGCCAGCAGTGATGGACACTACTTCTACAATGAGCAGTTCTTC. Protein: CASSDGHYFYNEQFF.

V gene TRBV9 combines with J gene TRBJ1-2, with D maybe TRBD1 (5 bases). CDR3 size: 14 residues. V lost 4 bases to trimming and J lost 8 bases, with 18 bases between them. Germline V gives CDR1 SGDLS, CDR2 YYNGEE. CDR3 sequence: CASSTGTGLGGYTF. For the CDR3, the DNA is TGTGCCAGCAGCACCGGGACCGGGCTGGGAGGCTACACCTTC.

This chain uses TRBV7-3 with TRBJ2-1; D unresolved. V lost 5 bases and J 5 bases, leaving 7 bases between the germline ends. The germline gives CDR1 SGHTA, CDR2 FQGTGA. The CDR3 covers 12 residues. CDR3 DNA: TGTGCCAGCAGCAAACCTCACAATGAGCAGTTCTTC. It specifies CASSKPHNEQFF.

This clonotype appeared a few times. The V and J genes are TRBV6-2 or TRBV6-3 and TRBJ2-2, with 8 bases matching TRBD1. Per germline, CDR1 MNHEY and CDR2 SVGEGT. CDR3 length: 20 amino acids. V lost 0 bases, J lost 4 bases, and 16 bases stayed unmatched. The CDR3 DNA reads as TGTGCCAGCAGTTACTCCCGCCGGACAGGGCCTATCGATAGCACCGGGGAGCTGTTTTTT. As protein: CASSYSRRTGPIDSTGELFF.

The sample holds a few counts of this clonotype. The V gene is TRBV6-1, the J gene TRBJ1-2; 9 bases fit TRBD1. The V gene end was trimmed by 4 bases and the J gene end by 6 bases; junction bases not matched to a gene: 3. The V gene's germline CDR1 is MNHNS and CDR2 SASEGT. CDR3 length equals 13 residues. For the CDR3, the DNA is TGTGCCAGCAGTGGACAGGGGGTCAATGGCTACACCTTC. Protein: CASSGQGVNGYTF.

This clonotype was seen repeatedly, ten times or more. This chain joins TRBV30 and TRBJ1-2; D unresolved. With 2 bases removed from V and 4 bases from J, the gap between germline ends came to 11 bases. The CDR3 is made up of 13 amino acids. Germline V gene sequence: CDR1 GTSNPN, CDR2 SVGIG (reference sequence). Here the CDR3 reads CAWSLGGIYGYTF. Written as DNA, the CDR3 is TGTGCCTGGAGTTTAGGAGGAATCTATGGCTACACCTTC.

In this sample, this clonotype turned up many times. The rearrangement uses TRBV20-1 and TRBJ1-4, with D unresolved. CDR1 and CDR2 from the germline V gene are DFQATT and SNEGSKA (reference sequence). The CDR3 is 13 residues long. The V end lost 5 bases, the J end lost 4 bases, and 11 bases lay between the germline ends. This CDR3 reads CSASDGVNEKLFF. CDR3 coding DNA: TGCAGTGCTTCGGACGGAGTTAATGAAAAACTGTTTTTT.

This clonotype was seen many times. J is TRBJ1-4 and V is TRBV20-1; 7 nucleotides line up with TRBD1. CDR1 is DFQATT, CDR2 SNEGSKA, per germline (reference sequence). J gave up 2 bases and V 5 bases, and 14 bases lay outside the gene matches. The CDR3 is 17 residues long. CDR3 residues: CSARKTGSTRTNEKLFF. CDR3 bases: TGCAGTGCTCGAAAGACAGGGAGTACCCGGACTAATGAAAAACTGTTTTTT.

This clonotype was observed a handful of times. The chain recombines TRBV7-2 with TRBJ2-1; no clear D. This CDR3 has 13 residues. Trimming stripped 2 bases from V and 8 bases from J, with 10 bases between. Germline CDR1 and CDR2: SGHTA and FQGNSA. The CDR3 sequence: CASSLRPGDEQFF. CDR3 bases: TGTGCCAGCAGCTTACGGCCTGGGGATGAGCAGTTCTTC.

This clonotype has a handful of counts. V and J are TRBV5-1 and TRBJ2-7; no reliable D call. The CDR3 spans 13 residues. Germline loops: CDR1 SGHRS, CDR2 YFSETQ. The V end lost 1 base, the J end lost 3 bases, and 8 bases lay between the germline ends. The CDR3 reads CASSLRVNYEQYF. The CDR3, as DNA: TGCGCCAGCAGCTTGCGGGTAAACTACGAGCAGTACTTC.

The CDR3 region is CASSLEDRGSEAFF. The CDR3 DNA is TGTGCCAGCAGTCTAGAGGACAGGGGCTCTGAAGCTTTCTTT. The chain is built from TRBV12-3 or TRBV12-4 and TRBJ1-1; TRBD1 matches 9 bases. The CDR3 spans 14 residues. Unmatched junction bases numbered 7, after V lost 5 bases and J lost 6 bases.

This clonotype has ten or more counts. This rearrangement joins TRBV15 to TRBJ1-1; a weak D match, TRBD1 (5 bases). Germline V gene sequence: CDR1 LNHNV, CDR2 YYDKDF (reference sequence). CDR3 length: 14 residues. V lost 5 bases and J lost 6, with 16 bases in between. The CDR3 spells CATSDRVGAAEAFF. CDR3 nucleotide sequence: TGTGCCACCAGCGACAGAGTGGGAGCAGCTGAAGCTTTCTTT.

This clonotype has at least ten counts. This rearrangement joins TRBV20-1 to TRBJ2-1; 9 bases are shared with TRBD2. The CDR3 runs 15 residues. V lost 6 bases and J lost 4; bases outside the gene matches: 10. Germline CDR1 and CDR2: DFQATT and SNEGSKA (reference sequence). The CDR3 spells CSAIAGEFPYNEQFF. The CDR3 DNA follows: TGCAGTGCCATAGCGGGGGAGTTTCCATACAATGAGCAGTTCTTC.

In its sample, this clonotype was seen many times. This chain joins TRBV20-1 and TRBJ2-3; possibly TRBD2 for D (7 bases). Trimming left V 8 bases short and J 7 bases short, with 25 bases between. Germline loops: CDR1 DFQATT, CDR2 SNEGSKA (reference sequence). This CDR3 contains 15 residues. The DNA for the CDR3 is TGCAGTTCACTAGCTGGGGGGGGGGCGAAAAATACGCAGTATTTT. It yields the protein CSSLAGGGAKNTQYF.

CDR3 loop: CASSLFGRENTEAFF. CDR3 bases: TGCGCCAGCAGCTTGTTTGGCAGGGAGAACACTGAAGCTTTCTTT. This sequence joins TRBV5-1 and TRBJ1-1; tentatively, D is TRBD1 (5 bases). V was pared by 1 base and J by 1 base, with 11 bases between. Germline V gives CDR1 SGHRS, CDR2 YFSETQ. CDR3 length equals 15 residues.

This clonotype was found a few times. The rearrangement links TRBV7-9 to TRBJ2-5; D uncertain. Germline loops: CDR1 SEHNR, CDR2 FQNEAQ (reference sequence). The length of the CDR3 is 13 residues. The ends were cut back, 8 bases at V and 2 bases at J, with 12 bases in the middle. DNA for the CDR3: TGTGCCAGCTTACGGGCGACGCAAGAGACCCAGTACTTC. Residues: CASLRATQETQYF.